This T cell receptor beta chain was observed in a study of T cell responses to AZD1222 COVID-19 vaccine. For this clone: Its antigen is undetermined.

The study's findings and limits: Repertoire sampling was restricted to post-peak T cell response timepoints. Unmutated regions of variants are reportedly targeted by nearly half of spike-specific TCRs. A mostly white British donor set with more females was recruited, and clonal diversity was possibly underestimated.

The data were produced by immunoSEQ multiplex PCR, yet TCRdb's version contains in-frame clones alone and is incomplete. The table records 150,000 to 200,000 clones, roughly 94% of them present only once. V was clipped by 4 bases and J by 4 bases, with 10 bases between them. This CDR3 contains 13 residues. Germline V gives CDR1 MDHEN, CDR2 SYDVKM. The rearrangement joins TRBV28 to TRBJ1-1; a possible D gene is TRBD1 (5 bases). The sequences come from peripheral blood, collected 28 days after the second AZD1222 dose. The TCR was taken from an adult who received the AZD1222 COVID-19 vaccine. CDR3 in amino acids: CASSWGRPTEAFF. CDR3 in DNA: TGTGCCAGCAGTTGGGGCAGGCCCACTGAAGCTTTCTTT.